This T cell receptor (beta chain) appears in the sequencing data of a study of human T cells and chemical hapten exposure. Study conclusions and caveats: All donors were alopecia patients, so their immunity may differ from that of healthy people.

Sample time point: patch test 1, 2 weeks after DPC sensitization. Treatment reported: therapeutic diphenylcyclopropenone sensitization with weekly scalp DPC. Samples of blood were obtained prior to the application of each patch test. Donation of samples came from alopecia patients who were 18 to 70 years old and suitable for DPC. Extraction yielded total RNA from whole blood (unfractionated). On this clonotype itself: The antigen remains unidentified.

TCRdb analysed the RACE reads with MiXCR anew, one entry per CDR3 protein. The sample consists of roughly 160,000 distinct CDR3 sequences, 14% of them appearing once. This CDR3 is built from 14 residues. Germline values: CDR1 SNHLY, CDR2 FYNNEI. The V segment lost 7 bases and the J segment 4 bases; nucleotides outside the gene matches: 7. The chain combines TRBV2 with TRBJ2-7; the match to TRBD1 covers 10 bases. The sequencing here drew on whole blood, taken in connection with sensitization to the hapten diphenylcyclopropenone (DPC). The TCR sequence derives from a woman in her 30s with alopecia areata. Some clones in this sample may be carry-over from other donors' samples. CDR3 sequence: CASIPSDRGYEQYF. Written as DNA, the CDR3 is TGTGCCAGCATCCCCTCGGACAGGGGGTACGAGCAGTACTTC.